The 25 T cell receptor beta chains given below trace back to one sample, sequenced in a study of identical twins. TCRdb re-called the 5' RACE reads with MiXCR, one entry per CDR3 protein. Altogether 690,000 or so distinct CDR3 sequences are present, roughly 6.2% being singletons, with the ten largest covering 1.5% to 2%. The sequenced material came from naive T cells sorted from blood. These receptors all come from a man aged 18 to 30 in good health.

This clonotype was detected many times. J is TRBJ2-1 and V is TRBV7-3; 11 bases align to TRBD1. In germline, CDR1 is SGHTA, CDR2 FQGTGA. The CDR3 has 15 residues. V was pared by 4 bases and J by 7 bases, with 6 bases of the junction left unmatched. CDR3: CASSSGQGAGNEQFF. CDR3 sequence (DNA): TGTGCCAGCAGCTCCGGACAGGGGGCAGGGAATGAGCAGTTCTTC.

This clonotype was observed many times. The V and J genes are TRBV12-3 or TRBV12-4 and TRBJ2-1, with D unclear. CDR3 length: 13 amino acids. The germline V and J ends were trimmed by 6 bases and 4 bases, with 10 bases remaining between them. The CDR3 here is CASRDDSYNEQFF. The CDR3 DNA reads TGTGCCAGCAGGGATGACTCGTACAATGAGCAGTTCTTC.

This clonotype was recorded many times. The CDR3 sequence is CASSLVYGGGTEAFF. DNA for the CDR3: TGCGCCAGCAGCTTGGTATACGGGGGCGGCACTGAAGCTTTCTTT. The chain joins TRBV5-1 to TRBJ1-1; D is perhaps TRBD1 (6 bases). Trimming pared 0 bases from V and 4 bases from J, leaving 13 bases between. The germline CDR1 and CDR2 sequences are SGHRS and YFSETQ. The CDR3 length is 15 residues.

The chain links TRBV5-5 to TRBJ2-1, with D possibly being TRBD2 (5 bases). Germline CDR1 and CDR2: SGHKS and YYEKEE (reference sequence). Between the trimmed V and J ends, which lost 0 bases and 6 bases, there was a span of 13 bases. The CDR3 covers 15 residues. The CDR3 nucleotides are TGTGCCAGCAGCTTGGCCGGGCTAGCCTCCAATGAGCAGTTCTTC. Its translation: CASSLAGLASNEQFF.

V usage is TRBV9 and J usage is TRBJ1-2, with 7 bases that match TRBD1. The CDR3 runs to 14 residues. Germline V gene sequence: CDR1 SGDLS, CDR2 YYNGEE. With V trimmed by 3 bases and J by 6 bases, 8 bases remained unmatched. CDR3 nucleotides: TGTGCCAGCAGCGGCCCCGGGACAGCGGATGGCTACACCTTC. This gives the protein CASSGPGTADGYTF.

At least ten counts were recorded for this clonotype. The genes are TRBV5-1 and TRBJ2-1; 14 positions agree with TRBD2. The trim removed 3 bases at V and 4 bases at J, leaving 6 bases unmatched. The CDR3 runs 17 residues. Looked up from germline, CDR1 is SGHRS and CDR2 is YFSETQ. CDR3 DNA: TGCGCCAGCAGCTCGGGACTAGCGGGAGTAAGGTACAATGAGCAGTTCTTC. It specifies CASSSGLAGVRYNEQFF. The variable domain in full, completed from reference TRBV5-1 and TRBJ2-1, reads KAGVTQTPRYLIKTRGQQVTLSCSPISGHRSVSWYQQTPGQGLQFLFEYFSETQRNKGNFPGRFSGRQFSNSRSEMNVSTLELGDSALYLCASSSGLAGVRYNEQFFGPGTRLTVL.

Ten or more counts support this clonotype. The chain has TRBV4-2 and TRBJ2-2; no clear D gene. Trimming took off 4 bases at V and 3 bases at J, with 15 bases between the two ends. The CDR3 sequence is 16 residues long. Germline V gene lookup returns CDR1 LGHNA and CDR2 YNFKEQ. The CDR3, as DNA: TGTGCCAGCAGCCCGCCCCCTGGCGAGTACACCGGGGAGCTGTTTTTT. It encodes CASSPPPGEYTGELFF.

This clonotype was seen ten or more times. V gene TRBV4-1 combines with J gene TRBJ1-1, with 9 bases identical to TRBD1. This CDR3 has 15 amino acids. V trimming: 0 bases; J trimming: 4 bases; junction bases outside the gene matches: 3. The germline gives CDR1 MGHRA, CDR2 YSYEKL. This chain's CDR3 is CASSQEGTGTTEAFF. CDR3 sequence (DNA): TGCGCCAGCAGCCAAGAAGGGACAGGGACCACTGAAGCTTTCTTT.

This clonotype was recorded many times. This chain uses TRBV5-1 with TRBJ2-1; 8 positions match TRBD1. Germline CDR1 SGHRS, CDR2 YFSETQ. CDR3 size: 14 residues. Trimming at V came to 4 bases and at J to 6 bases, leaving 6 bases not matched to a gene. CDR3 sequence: CASSREGQVNEQFF. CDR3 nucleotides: TGCGCCAGCAGCCGTGAGGGACAGGTCAATGAGCAGTTCTTC.

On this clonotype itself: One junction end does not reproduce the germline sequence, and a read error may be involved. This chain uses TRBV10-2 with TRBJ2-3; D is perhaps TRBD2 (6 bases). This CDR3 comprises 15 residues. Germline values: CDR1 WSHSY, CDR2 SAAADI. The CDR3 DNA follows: TGCGCCAGCAGTGAGGCCGGGAGTCGAACAGATACGCAGTTTTTT. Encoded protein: CASSEAGSRTDTQFF.

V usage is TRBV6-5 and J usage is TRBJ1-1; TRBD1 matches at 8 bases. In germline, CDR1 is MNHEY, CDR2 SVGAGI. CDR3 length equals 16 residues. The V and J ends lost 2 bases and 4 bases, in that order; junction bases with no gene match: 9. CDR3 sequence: CASSYRATGAITEAFF. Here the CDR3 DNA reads TGTGCCAGCAGTTACAGAGCGACAGGGGCTATCACTGAAGCTTTCTTT.

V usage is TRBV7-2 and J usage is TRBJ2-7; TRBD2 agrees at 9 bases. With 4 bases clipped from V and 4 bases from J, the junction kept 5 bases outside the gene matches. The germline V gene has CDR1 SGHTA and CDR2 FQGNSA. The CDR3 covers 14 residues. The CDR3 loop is CASSYSGSSYEQYF. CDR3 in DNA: TGTGCCAGCAGCTATAGCGGGAGCTCGTACGAGCAGTACTTC.

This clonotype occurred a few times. This CDR3 is CASSRGTSENQPQHF. DNA for the CDR3: TGTGCCAGCAGCAGAGGGACATCAGAGAATCAGCCCCAGCATTTT. This sequence joins TRBV3-1 and TRBJ1-5, with D possibly being TRBD1 (6 bases). Germline V gene lookup returns CDR1 LGHDT and CDR2 YNNKEL (reference sequence). CDR3 length: 15 amino acids. Trimming cost V 5 bases and J 4 bases, with 15 bases left between them. The variable domain in full, completed from reference TRBV3-1 and TRBJ1-5, reads DTAVSQTPKYLVTQMGNDKSIKCEQNLGHDTMYWYKQDSKKFLKIMFSYNNKELIINETVPNRFSPKSPDKAHLNLHINSLELGDSAVYFCASSRGTSENQPQHFGDGTRLSIL.

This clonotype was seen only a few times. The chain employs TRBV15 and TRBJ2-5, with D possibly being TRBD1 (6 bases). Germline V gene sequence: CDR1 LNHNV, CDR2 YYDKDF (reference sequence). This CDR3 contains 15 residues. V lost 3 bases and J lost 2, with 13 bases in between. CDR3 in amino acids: CATSRQGQPQETQYF. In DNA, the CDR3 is TGTGCCACCAGCAGGCAGGGGCAGCCACAAGAGACCCAGTACTTC.

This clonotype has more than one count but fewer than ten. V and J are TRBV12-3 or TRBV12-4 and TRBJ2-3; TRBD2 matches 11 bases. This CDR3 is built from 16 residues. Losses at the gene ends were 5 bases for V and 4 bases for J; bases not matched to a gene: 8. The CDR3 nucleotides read TGTGCCAGCAGTGGGACGACTAGCGGGGTAGCAGATACGCAGTATTTT. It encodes CASSGTTSGVADTQYF.

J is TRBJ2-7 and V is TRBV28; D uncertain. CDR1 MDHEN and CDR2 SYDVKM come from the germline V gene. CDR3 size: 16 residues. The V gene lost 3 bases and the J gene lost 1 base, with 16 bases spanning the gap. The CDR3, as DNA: TGTGCCAGCAGTTTTGGGCAGAGCCGACAATCCTACGAGCAGTACTTC. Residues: CASSFGQSRQSYEQYF.

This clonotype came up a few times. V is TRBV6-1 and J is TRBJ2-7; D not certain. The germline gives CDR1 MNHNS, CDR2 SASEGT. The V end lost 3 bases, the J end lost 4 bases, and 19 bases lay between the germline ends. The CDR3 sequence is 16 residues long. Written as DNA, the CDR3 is TGTGCCAGCAGTGAGAGACTCACGTTGCCCCAATACGAGCAGTACTTC. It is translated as CASSERLTLPQYEQYF.

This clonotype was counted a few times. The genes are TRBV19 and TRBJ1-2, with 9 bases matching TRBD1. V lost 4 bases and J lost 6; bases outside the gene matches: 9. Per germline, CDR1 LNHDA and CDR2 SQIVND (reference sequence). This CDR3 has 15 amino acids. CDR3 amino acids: CASSTNRGPINGYTF. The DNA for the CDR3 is TGTGCCAGTAGTACCAACAGGGGGCCTATCAATGGCTACACCTTC.

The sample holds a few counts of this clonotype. CDR3 in DNA: TGCGCCAGCAGCTTGGCAGGGAGGAGTGAGCAGTACGTC. As protein: CASSLAGRSEQYV. V is TRBV5-1 and J is TRBJ2-7; possibly TRBD2 for D (6 bases). The CDR3 is made up of 13 amino acids. Germline CDR1 SGHRS, CDR2 YFSETQ. The V end lost 0 bases, the J end lost 7 bases, and 11 bases lay between the germline ends.

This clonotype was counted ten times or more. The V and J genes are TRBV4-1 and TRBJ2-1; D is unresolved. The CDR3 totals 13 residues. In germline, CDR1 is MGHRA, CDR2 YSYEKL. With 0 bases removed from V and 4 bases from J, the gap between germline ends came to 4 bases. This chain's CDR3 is CASSQDQYNEQFF. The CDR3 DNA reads TGCGCCAGCAGCCAAGATCAGTACAATGAGCAGTTCTTC.

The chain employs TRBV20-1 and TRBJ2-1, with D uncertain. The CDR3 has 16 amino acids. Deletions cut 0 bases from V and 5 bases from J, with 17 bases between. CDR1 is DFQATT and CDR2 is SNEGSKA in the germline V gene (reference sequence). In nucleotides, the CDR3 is TGCAGTGCTAGAGATGTGAACTCCAACTATCACAATGAGCAGTTCTTC. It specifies CSARDVNSNYHNEQFF.

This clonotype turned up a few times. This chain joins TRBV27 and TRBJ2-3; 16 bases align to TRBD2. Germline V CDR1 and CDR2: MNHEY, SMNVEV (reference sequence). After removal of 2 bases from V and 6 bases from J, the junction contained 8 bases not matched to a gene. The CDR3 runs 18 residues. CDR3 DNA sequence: TGTGCCAGCAGTTTAACACCGGGACTAGCGGGAGGGAAGGATACGCAGTATTTT. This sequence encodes CASSLTPGLAGGKDTQYF.

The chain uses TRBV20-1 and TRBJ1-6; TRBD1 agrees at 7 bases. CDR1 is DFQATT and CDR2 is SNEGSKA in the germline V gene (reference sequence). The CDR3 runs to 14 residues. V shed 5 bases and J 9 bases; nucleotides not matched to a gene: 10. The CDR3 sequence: CSAVGQLSGSPLHF. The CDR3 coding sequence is TGCAGTGCTGTGGGACAGTTGTCAGGTTCACCCCTCCACTTT.

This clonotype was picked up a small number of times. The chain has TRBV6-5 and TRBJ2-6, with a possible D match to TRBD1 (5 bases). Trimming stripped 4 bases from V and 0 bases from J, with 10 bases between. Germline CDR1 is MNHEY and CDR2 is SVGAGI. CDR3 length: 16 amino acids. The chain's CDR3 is CASSSGIFSGANVLTF. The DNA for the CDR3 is TGTGCCAGCAGTTCAGGGATTTTCTCTGGGGCCAACGTCCTGACTTTC.

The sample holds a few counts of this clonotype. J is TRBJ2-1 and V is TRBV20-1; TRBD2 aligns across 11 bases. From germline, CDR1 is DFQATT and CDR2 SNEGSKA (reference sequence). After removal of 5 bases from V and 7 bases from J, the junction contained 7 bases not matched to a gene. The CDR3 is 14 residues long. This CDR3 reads CSAETGTSGNEQFF. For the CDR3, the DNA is TGCAGTGCTGAGACCGGGACTAGCGGAAATGAGCAGTTCTTC.